This is a list of T cell receptor beta chains from one sample in a study of beta chain features in type 1 diabetes. Produced via immunoSEQ multiplex PCR; TCRdb's table is partial and in-frame only. The sample includes some 150,000 clones, roughly 10% of them seen just once. The sequenced material came from central memory CD4+ T cells from blood. These receptors all come from a woman aged 40 to 50 in good health. CDR3s include the opening cysteine and the closing phenylalanine or tryptophan. D genes are given only for firm matches. Clone size is given for some rows only: seen once, a few or many times, or a class if the clone is expanded.

J: TRBJ2-7
D: .
V: TRBV6-5
size: few
CDR3: CASSYSAQGGTSEQYF
DNA: TGTGCCAGCAGTTACTCAGCGCAGGGAGGTACTAGCGAGCAGTACTTC

J: TRBJ1-6
D: .
V: TRBV7-9
size: .
CDR3: CASSLHQDSPLHF
DNA: TGTGCCAGCAGCTTACACCAGGATTCACCCCTCCACTTT

J: TRBJ2-6
D: .
V: TRBV5-1
size: many
CDR3: CASSLLGSRANVLTF
DNA: TGCGCCAGCAGCTTGCTGGGGAGTAGGGCCAACGTCCTGACTTTC

J: TRBJ1-6
D: TRBD1
V: TRBV15
size: few
CDR3: CATSRQGTDSPLHF
DNA: TGTGCCACGAGCCGACAGGGGACGGATTCACCCCTCCACTTT

J: TRBJ1-2
D: .
V: TRBV18
size: .
CDR3: CASSQGRGPYGYTF
DNA: TGTGCCAGCTCACAGGGCCGGGGTCCCTATGGCTACACCTTC

J: TRBJ2-3
D: TRBD1
V: TRBV9
size: few
CDR3: CASSSGTGPPTDTQYF
DNA: TGTGCCAGCAGCTCCGGGACAGGGCCGCCTACAGATACGCAGTATTTT

J: TRBJ1-2
D: .
V: TRBV29-1
size: .
CDR3: CSVRAGENGYTF
DNA: TGCAGCGTTAGGGCAGGGGAAAATGGCTACACCTTC

J: TRBJ1-1
D: .
V: TRBV5-6
size: .
CDR3: CASSLVSRVRIGAFF
DNA: TGTGCCAGCAGCTTGGTCTCGAGGGTCAGAATTGGGGCTTTCTTT

J: TRBJ2-1
D: TRBD2
V: TRBV11-3
size: few
CDR3: CASSLQRGTGNEQFF
DNA: TGTGCCAGCAGCCTCCAGCGGGGGACGGGTAATGAGCAGTTCTTC

J: TRBJ2-5
D: TRBD1
V: TRBV7-6
size: few
CDR3: CASSFRDRGWETQYF
DNA: TGTGCCAGCAGTTTCCGGGACAGGGGGTGGGAGACCCAGTACTTC

J: TRBJ2-5
D: TRBD2
V: TRBV7-2
size: few
CDR3: CASSSGLAGEETQYF
DNA: TGTGCCAGCAGCTCGGGACTAGCGGGGGAAGAGACCCAGTACTTC

J: TRBJ1-2
D: .
V: TRBV11-2
size: .
CDR3: CASSYPGHGYTF
DNA: TGTGCCAGCAGCTATCCAGGGCATGGCTACACCTTC

J: TRBJ1-2
D: .
V: TRBV7-9
size: few
CDR3: CASSLAAGAEGYTF
DNA: TGTGCCAGCAGCTTAGCGGCTGGGGCTGAGGGCTACACCTTC

J: TRBJ1-4
D: .
V: TRBV14
size: .
CDR3: CASSQERFGAYEKLFF
DNA: TGTGCCAGCAGCCAAGAACGGTTCGGAGCTTATGAAAAACTGTTTTTT

J: TRBJ1-1
D: .
V: TRBV7-9
size: .
CDR3: CASSLNRDMNTEAFF
DNA: TGTGCCAGCAGCTTAAACAGGGACATGAACACTGAAGCTTTCTTT

J: TRBJ2-5
D: .
V: TRBV2
size: few
CDR3: CASSVSGETQYF
DNA: TGTGCCAGCAGTGTATCGGGGGAGACCCAGTACTTC

J: TRBJ2-7
D: .
V: TRBV4-3
size: .
CDR3: CASSQNSLSYEQYF
DNA: TGCGCCAGCAGCCAAAACAGTCTCTCCTACGAGCAGTACTTC

J: TRBJ1-2
D: .
V: TRBV16
size: .
CDR3: CASSHGQRNYGYTF
DNA: TGTGCCAGCAGCCATGGGCAGCGGAACTATGGCTACACCTTC

J: TRBJ1-1
D: .
V: TRBV7-8
size: few
CDR3: CASSRGGNTEAFF
DNA: TGTGCCAGCAGCCGGGGGGGGAACACTGAAGCTTTCTTT

J: TRBJ1-5
D: .
V: TRBV12-5
size: .
CDR3: CASGNTGNQPQHF
DNA: TGTGCTAGTGGGAACACAGGGAATCAGCCCCAGCATTTT

J: TRBJ2-5
D: .
V: TRBV7-2
size: few
CDR3: CASGPGLWTQYF
DNA: TGTGCCAGCGGTCCGGGACTGTGGACCCAGTACTTC